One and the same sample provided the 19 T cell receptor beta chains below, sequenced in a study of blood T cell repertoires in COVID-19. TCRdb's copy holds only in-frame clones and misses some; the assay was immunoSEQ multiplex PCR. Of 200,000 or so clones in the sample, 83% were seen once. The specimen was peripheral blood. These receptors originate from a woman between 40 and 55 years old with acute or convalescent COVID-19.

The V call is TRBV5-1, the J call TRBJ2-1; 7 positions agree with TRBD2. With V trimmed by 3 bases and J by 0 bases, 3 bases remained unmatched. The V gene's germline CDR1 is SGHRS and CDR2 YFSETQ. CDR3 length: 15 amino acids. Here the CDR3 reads CASSSTSPSYNEQFF. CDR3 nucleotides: TGCGCCAGCAGCTCGACTAGCCCCTCCTACAATGAGCAGTTCTTC.

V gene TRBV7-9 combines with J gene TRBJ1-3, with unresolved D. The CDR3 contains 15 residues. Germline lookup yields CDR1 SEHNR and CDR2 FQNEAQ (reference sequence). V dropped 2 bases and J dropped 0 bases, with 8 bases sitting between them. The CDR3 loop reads CASSLSGGSGNTIYF. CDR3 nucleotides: TGTGCCAGCAGCTTATCAGGAGGCTCTGGAAACACCATATATTTT.

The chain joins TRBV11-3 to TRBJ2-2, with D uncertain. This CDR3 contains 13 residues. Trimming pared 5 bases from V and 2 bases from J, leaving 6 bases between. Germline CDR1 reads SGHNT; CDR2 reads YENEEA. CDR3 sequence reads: CASSPRNTGELFF. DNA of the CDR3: TGTGCCAGCAGCCCTCGTAACACCGGGGAGCTGTTTTTT. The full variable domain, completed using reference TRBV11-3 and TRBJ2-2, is EAGVVQSPRYKIIEKKQPVAFWCNPISGHNTLYWYLQNLGQGPELLIRYENEEAVDDSQLPKDRFSAERLKGVDSTLKIQPAELGDSAVYLCASSPRNTGELFFGEGSRLTVL.

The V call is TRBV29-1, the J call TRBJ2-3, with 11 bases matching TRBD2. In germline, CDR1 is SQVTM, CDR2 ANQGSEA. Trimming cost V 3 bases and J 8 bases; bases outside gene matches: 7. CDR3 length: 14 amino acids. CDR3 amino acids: CSVDFLAGGLTQYF. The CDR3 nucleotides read TGCAGCGTTGACTTCTTAGCGGGGGGGCTTACGCAGTATTTT.

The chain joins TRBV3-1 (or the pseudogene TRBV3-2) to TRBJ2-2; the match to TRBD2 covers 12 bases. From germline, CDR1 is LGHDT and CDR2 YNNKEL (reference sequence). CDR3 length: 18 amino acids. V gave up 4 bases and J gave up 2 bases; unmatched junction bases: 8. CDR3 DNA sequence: TGTGCCAGCAGCCCGGGACTAGCGGGTTACATTAACACCGGGGAGCTGTTTTTT. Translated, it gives CASSPGLAGYINTGELFF.

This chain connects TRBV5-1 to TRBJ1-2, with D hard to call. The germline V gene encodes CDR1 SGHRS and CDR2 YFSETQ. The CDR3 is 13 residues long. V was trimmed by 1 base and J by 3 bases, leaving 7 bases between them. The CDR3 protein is CASSLYSDYGYTF. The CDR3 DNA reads TGCGCCAGCAGCTTGTATTCGGACTATGGCTACACCTTC. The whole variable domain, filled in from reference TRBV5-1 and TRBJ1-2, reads KAGVTQTPRYLIKTRGQQVTLSCSPISGHRSVSWYQQTPGQGLQFLFEYFSETQRNKGNFPGRFSGRQFSNSRSEMNVSTLELGDSALYLCASSLYSDYGYTFGSGTRLTVV.

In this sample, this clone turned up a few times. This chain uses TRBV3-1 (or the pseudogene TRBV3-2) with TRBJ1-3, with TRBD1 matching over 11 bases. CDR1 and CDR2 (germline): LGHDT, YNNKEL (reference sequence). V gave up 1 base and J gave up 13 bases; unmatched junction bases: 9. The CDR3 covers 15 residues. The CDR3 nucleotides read TGTGCCAGCAGCCAAGGGCCCGGACAGGGGGCTTCGATATATTTT. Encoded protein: CASSQGPGQGASIYF.

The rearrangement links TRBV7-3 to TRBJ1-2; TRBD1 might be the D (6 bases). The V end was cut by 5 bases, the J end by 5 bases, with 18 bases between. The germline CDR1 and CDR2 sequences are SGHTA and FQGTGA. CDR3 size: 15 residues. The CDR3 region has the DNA TGTGCCAGCAGCCTCCAGACAGGAAAACAGTATGGCTACACCTTC. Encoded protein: CASSLQTGKQYGYTF.

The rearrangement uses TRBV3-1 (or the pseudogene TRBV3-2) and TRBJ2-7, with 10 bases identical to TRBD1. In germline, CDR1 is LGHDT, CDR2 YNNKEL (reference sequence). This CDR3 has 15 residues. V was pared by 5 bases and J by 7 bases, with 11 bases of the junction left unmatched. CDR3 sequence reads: CASSRTGTGAREQYF. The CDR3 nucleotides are TGTGCCAGCAGCAGAACCGGGACAGGGGCGCGAGAGCAGTACTTC.

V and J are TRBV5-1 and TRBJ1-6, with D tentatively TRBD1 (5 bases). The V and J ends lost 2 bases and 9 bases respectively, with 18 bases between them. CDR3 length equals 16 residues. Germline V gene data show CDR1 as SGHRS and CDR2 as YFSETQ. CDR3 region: CASSLTPAGRGSPLHF. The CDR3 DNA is TGCGCCAGCAGCTTAACTCCGGCAGGGCGGGGTTCACCCCTCCACTTT.

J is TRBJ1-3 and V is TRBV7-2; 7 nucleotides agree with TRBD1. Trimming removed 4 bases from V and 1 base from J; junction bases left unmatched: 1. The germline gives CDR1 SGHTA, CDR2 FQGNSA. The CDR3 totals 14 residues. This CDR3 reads CASSSTGSGNTIYF. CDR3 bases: TGTGCCAGCAGCTCGACAGGGTCTGGAAACACCATATATTTT.

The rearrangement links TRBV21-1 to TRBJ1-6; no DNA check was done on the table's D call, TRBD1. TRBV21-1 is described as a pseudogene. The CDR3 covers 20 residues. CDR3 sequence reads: CASSKVPRQGNSSYNSPLHF. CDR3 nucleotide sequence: TGTGCCAGCAGCAAAGTTCCGAGACAGGGTAATAGCTCCTATAATTCACCCCTCCACTTT.

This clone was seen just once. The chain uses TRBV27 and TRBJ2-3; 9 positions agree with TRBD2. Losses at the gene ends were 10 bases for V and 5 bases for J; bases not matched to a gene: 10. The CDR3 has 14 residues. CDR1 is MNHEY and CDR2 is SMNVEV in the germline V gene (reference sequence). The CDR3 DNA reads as TGTGCCACCCTAGCGGGGAAGTCGAGAGATACGCAGTATTTT. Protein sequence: CATLAGKSRDTQYF.

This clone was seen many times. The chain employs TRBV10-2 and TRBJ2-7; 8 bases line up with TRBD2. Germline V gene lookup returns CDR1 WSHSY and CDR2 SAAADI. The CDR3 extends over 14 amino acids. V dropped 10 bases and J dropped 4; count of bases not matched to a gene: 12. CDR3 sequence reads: CATNSGTSGYEQYF. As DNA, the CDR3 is TGCGCCACTAACTCCGGGACTAGTGGTTACGAGCAGTACTTC.

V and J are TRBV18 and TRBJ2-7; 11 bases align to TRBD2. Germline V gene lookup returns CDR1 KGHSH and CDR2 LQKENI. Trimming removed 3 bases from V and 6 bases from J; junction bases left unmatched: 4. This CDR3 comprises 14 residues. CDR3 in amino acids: CASSPPGLAAEQYF. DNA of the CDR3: TGTGCCAGCTCACCTCCGGGACTAGCGGCCGAGCAGTACTTC. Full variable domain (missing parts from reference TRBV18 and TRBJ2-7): NAGVMQNPRHLVRRRGQEARLRCSPMKGHSHVYWYRQLPEEGLKFMVYLQKENIIDESGMPKERFSAEFPKEGPSILRIQQVVRGDSAAYFCASSPPGLAAEQYFGPGTRLTVT.

CDR3 protein: CASSTGTGIREAFF. The CDR3 bases are TGTGCCAGCAGCACCGGGACAGGGATCCGTGAAGCTTTCTTT. J is TRBJ1-1 and V is TRBV28; TRBD1 aligns across 9 bases. The CDR3 extends over 14 amino acids. V gave up 6 bases and J gave up 7 bases; unmatched junction bases: 9. CDR1 and CDR2 (germline): MDHEN, SYDVKM.

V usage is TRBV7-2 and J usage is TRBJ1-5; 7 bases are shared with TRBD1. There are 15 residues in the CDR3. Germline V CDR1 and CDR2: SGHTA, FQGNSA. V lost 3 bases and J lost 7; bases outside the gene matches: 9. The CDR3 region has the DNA TGTGCCAGCAGCTTGCAACAGGGGCTAGGGCAGCCCCAGCATTTT. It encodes CASSLQQGLGQPQHF. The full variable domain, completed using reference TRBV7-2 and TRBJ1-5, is GAGVSQSPSNKVTEKGKDVELRCDPISGHTALYWYRQSLGQGLEFLIYFQGNSAPDKSGLPSDRFSAERTGGSVSTLTIQRTQQEDSAVYLCASSLQQGLGQPQHFGDGTRLSIL.

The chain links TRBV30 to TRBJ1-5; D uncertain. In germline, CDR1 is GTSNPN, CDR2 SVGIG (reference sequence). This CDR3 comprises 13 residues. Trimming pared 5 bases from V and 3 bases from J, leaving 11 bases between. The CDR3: CAWALENNQPQHF. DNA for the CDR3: TGTGCCTGGGCGCTGGAGAACAATCAGCCCCAGCATTTT.

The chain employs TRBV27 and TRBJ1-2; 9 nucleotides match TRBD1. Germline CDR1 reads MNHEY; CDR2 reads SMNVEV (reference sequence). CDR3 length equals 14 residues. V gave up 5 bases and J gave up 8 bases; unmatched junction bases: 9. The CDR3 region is CASSLGQGLLGYTF. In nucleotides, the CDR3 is TGTGCCAGCAGTCTGGGACAGGGACTGTTAGGCTACACCTTC.